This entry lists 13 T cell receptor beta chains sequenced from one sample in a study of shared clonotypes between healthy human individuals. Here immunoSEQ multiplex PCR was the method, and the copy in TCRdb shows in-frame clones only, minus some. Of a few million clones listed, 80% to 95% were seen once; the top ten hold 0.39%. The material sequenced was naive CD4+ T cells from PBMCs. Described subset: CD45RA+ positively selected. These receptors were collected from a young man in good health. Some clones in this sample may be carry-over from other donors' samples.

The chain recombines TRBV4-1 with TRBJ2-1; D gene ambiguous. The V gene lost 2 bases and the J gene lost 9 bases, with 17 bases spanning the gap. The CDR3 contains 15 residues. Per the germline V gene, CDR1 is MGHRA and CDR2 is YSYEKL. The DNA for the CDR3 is TGCGCCAGCAGCCAACCTTCAATCTCGGGCGGTGAGCAGTTCTTC. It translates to CASSQPSISGGEQFF.

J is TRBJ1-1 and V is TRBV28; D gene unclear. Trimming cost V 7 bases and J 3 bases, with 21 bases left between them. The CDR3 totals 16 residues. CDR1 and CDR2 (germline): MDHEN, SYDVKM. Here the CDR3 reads CASTRGFDGDDTEAFF. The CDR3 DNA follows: TGTGCCAGCACCCGGGGTTTCGACGGGGATGACACTGAAGCTTTCTTT. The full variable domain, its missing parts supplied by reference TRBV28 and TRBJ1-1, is DVKVTQSSRYLVKRTGEKVFLECVQDMDHENMFWYRQDPGLGLRLIYFSYDVKMKEKGDIPEGYSVSREKKERFSLILESASTNQTSMYLCASTRGFDGDDTEAFFGQGTRLTVV.

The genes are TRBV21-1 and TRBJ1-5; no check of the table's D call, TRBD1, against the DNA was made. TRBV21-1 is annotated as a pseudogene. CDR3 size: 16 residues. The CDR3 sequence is CASSKFVRLENQPQHF. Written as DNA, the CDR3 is TGTGCCAGCAGCAAATTTGTCAGGTTGGAAAATCAGCCCCAGCATTTT.

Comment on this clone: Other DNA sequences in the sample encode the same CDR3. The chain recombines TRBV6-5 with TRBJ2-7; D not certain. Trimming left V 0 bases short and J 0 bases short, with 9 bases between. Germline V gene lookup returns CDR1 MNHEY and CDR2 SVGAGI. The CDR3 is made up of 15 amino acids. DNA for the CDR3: TGTGCCAGCAGTTACTCGTCGGCTTTCTCCTACGAGCAGTACTTC. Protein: CASSYSSAFSYEQYF.

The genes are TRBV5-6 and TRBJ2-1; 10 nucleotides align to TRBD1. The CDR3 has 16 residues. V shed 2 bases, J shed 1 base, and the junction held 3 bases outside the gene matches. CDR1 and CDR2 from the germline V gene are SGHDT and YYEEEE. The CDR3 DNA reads TGTGCCAGCAGCTTTGGGACAGGGGAGTCCTACAATGAGCAGTTCTTC. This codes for CASSFGTGESYNEQFF. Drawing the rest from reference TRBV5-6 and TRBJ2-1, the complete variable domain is DAGVTQSPTHLIKTRGQQVTLRCSPKSGHDTVSWYQQALGQGPQFIFQYYEEEERQRGNFPDRFSGHQFPNYSSELNVNALLLGDSALYLCASSFGTGESYNEQFFGPGTRLTVL.

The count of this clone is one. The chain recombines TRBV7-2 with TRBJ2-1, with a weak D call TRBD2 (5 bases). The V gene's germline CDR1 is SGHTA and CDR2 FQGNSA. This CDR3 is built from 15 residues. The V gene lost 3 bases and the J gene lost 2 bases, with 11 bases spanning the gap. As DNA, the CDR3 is TGTGCCAGCAGCTTTGTAGCGACTACCTACAATGAGCAGTTCTTC. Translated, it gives CASSFVATTYNEQFF. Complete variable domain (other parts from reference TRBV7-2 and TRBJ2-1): GAGVSQSPSNKVTEKGKDVELRCDPISGHTALYWYRQSLGQGLEFLIYFQGNSAPDKSGLPSDRFSAERTGGSVSTLTIQRTQQEDSAVYLCASSFVATTYNEQFFGPGTRLTVL.

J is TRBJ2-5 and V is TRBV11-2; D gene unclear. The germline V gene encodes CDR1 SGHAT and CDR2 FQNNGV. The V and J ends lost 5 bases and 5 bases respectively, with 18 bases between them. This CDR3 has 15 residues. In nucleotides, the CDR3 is TGTGCCAGCAGCCAGGATCCTAGACCGGTGGAGACCCAGTACTTC. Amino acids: CASSQDPRPVETQYF.

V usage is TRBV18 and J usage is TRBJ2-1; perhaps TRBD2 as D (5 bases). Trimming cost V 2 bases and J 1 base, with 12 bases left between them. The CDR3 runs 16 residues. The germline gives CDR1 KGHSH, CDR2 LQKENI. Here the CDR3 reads CASSPALRGSYNEQFF. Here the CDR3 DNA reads TGTGCCAGCTCACCAGCCCTGAGAGGGTCCTACAATGAGCAGTTCTTC.

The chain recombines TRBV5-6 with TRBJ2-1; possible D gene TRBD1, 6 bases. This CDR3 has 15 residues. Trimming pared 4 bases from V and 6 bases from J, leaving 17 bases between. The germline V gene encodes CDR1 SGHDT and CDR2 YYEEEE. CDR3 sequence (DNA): TGTGCCAGCAGCCTAGGGACGATCAGGGGCAATGAGCAGTTCTTC. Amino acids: CASSLGTIRGNEQFF.

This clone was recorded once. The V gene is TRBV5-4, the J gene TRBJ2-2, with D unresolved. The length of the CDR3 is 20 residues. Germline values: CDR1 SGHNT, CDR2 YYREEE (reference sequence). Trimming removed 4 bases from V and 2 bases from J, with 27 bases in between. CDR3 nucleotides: TGTGCCAGCAGCCCCTCCCCCTTTCGTTACAGCGACGTCAACACCGGGGAGCTGTTTTTT. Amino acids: CASSPSPFRYSDVNTGELFF.

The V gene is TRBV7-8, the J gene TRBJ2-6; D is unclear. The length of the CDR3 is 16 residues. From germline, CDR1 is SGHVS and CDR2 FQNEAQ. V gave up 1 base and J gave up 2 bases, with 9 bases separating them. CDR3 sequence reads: CASSLGWVPGANVLTF. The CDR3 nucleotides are TGTGCCAGCAGCTTAGGTTGGGTGCCTGGGGCCAACGTCCTGACTTTC.

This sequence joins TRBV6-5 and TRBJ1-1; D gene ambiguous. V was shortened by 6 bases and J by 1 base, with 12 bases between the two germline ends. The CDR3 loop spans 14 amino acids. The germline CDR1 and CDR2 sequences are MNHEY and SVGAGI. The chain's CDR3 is CASSSIRWNTEAFF. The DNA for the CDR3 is TGTGCCAGCAGCTCTATCCGTTGGAACACTGAAGCTTTCTTT.

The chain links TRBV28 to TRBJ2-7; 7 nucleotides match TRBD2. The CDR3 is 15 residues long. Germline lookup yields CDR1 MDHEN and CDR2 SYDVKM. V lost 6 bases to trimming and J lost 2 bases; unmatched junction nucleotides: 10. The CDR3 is CASSPSGSNPYEQYF. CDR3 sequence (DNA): TGTGCCAGCAGCCCTAGCGGCTCCAATCCCTACGAGCAGTACTTC.